This entry features one T cell receptor (beta chain) sequence. Trimming pared 2 bases from V and 5 bases from J, leaving 10 bases between. Per the germline V gene, CDR1 is MGHRA and CDR2 is YSYEKL. This CDR3 comprises 14 residues. The data stem from a study of blood T cell repertoires in COVID-19. Profiling relied on immunoSEQ multiplex PCR, and the TCRdb table lists in-frame clones only, not all of them. This repertoire shows around 60,000 clones, over 60% found once; its top ten account for approximately 4.8%. V gene TRBV4-1 combines with J gene TRBJ1-5; D may be TRBD1 (6 bases). This receptor was obtained from a woman in her 70s with COVID-19, enrolled during active disease. The sample comprised peripheral blood. CDR3 residues: CASSQSGGDQPQHF. The CDR3 coding sequence is TGCGCCAGCAGCCAAAGTGGGGGCGATCAGCCCCAGCATTTT.